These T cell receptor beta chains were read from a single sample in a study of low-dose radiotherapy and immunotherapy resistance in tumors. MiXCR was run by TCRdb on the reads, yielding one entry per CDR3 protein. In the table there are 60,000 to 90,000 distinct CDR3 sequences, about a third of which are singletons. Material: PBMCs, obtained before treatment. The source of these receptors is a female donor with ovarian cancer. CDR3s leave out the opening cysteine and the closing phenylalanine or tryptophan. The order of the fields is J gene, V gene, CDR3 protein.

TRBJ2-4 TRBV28 ASSNGTGKKKNIQY
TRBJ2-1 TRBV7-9 ASEGGRAINEQF
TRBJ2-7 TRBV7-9 ASSLGRAQY
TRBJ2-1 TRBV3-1 ASSREGQSYNEQF
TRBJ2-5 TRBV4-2 ASSQDGGDNQETQY
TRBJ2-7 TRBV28 ASSSPGQPLNEEQY
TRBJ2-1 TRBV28 ASWRAGGVSYNEQF
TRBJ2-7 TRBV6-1 ASSTQGYEQY
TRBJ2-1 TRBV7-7 ASSKNVWRGSSYNEQF
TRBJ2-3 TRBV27 ASSSLLTSGGYAQY
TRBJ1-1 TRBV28 ASSYDSLGNTEAF
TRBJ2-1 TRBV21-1 ASSEGPGRPASNEQF
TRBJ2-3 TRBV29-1 SVGTGADTDTQY
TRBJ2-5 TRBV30 AWRQSGGGRWTQY
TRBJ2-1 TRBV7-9 ASSLQDRGGNEQF
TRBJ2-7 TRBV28 ASSFGGRPYEQY
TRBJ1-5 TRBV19 ASSMGGGGNQPQH
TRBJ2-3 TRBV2 ASNPSFTDTQY
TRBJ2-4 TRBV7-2 ASSLDPGAKNIQY
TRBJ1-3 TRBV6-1 ASSSLTGGNTIY
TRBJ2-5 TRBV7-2 ASSLVTPAGETQY
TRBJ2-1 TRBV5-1 ASGSVGSYNEQF
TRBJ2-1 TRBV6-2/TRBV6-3 ASSYSSLGNNEQF
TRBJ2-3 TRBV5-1 ASSRTSVSSDTQY
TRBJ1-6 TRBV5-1 ASSLEDRQISPLH
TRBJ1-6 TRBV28 ASSLYSGIVNSPLH
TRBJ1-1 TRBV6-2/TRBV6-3 ASSSGTGNTEAF
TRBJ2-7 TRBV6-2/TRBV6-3 ASREQGYLSYEQY
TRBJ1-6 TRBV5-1 ASSLDRPDSPLH
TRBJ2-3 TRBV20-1 SVPGLAADTQY
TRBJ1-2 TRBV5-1 ASSWGHNYGYT
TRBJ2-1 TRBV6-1 ASRRLAGSYNEQF
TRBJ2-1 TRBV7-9 ASSLAGSRNEQF
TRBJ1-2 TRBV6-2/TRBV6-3 ASSYRATNSDGYT
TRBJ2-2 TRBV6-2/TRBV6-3 ASSALAGAYTGELF
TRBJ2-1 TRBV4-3 ASSQDFVGRGIYNEQF
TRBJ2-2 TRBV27 ASSLRGRYTGELF
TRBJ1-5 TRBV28 ASLDRGITQPQH
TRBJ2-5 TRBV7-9 ASSLAGLGETQY
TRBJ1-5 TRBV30 AWSVGSPGQEAAQH
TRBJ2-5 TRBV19 ASSTGAETQY
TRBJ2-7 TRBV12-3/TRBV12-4 ASKPGVTGIHEQY
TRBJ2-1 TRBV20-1 SARDLDRNEQF
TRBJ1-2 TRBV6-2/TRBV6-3 ASSVPTGNFYGYT
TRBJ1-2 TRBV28 ATHPLLYGYT
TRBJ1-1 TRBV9 ASSVVEGAEAF
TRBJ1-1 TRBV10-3 AISDPRGENTEAF
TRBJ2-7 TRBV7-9 ASSLRTEQY
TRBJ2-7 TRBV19 ASSILPGGEQY
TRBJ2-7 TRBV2 ASSEKAYISYEQY
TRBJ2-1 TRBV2 ASRTGGGYNEQF
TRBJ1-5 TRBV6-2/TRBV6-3 ASSYNFNQPQH